Listed below are T cell receptor beta chains from one sample, sequenced in a study of T cell responses to AZD1222 COVID-19 vaccine. Sequencing used immunoSEQ multiplex PCR; TCRdb keeps in-frame clones, though not all of them. The table shows about 130,000 clones, with about four fifths occurring only once. The specimen was peripheral blood, collected on day 0 of AZD1222 vaccination. The receptor set was obtained from an adult in good health. Each CDR3 is given with its conserved first and last residue. D genes are given only for firm matches. Size values are once, few and many counts, or a class for expanded clones, and some rows have none.

clone_size	d_call	v_call	j_call	cdr3_aa	cdr3_nt
-	-	TRBV28	TRBJ1-4	CASRGLGEKLFF	TGTGCCAGCAGGGGGTTAGGGGAAAAACTGTTTTTT
few	-	TRBV9	TRBJ1-3	CASSDAGHSGNTIYF	TGTGCCAGCAGCGATGCGGGGCACTCTGGAAACACCATATATTTT
-	TRBD1	TRBV30	TRBJ1-5	CAWSDRGNNQPQHF	TGTGCCTGGAGTGACAGGGGCAACAATCAGCCCCAGCATTTT
-	TRBD1	TRBV25-1	TRBJ2-7	CASKGQTPGQGFAEQYF	TGTGCCAGCAAAGGACAAACCCCGGGACAGGGGTTCGCCGAGCAGTACTTC
once	-	TRBV6-5	TRBJ2-7	CASSPKRGEQYF	TGTGCCAGCAGTCCAAAGAGGGGCGAGCAGTACTTC
-	TRBD1	TRBV7-3	TRBJ2-3	CASSVDRGRASTDTQYF	TGTGCCAGCAGCGTCGACAGGGGGCGGGCGAGCACAGATACGCAGTATTTT
-	-	TRBV5-1	TRBJ2-5	CASSTMDPKETQYF	TGCGCCAGCAGCACCATGGACCCGAAGGAGACCCAGTACTTC
-	-	TRBV2	TRBJ1-6	CASSEGGREGLRSPLHF	TGTGCCAGCAGTGAAGGAGGGCGGGAGGGGCTGAGATCACCCCTCCACTTT
-	-	TRBV11-3	TRBJ2-2	CASSPVMDTNTGELFF	TGTGCCAGCAGTCCAGTAATGGACACTAACACCGGGGAGCTGTTTTTT
-	-	TRBV18	TRBJ1-1	CASSSGVVVTAEAFF	TGTGCCAGCTCATCAGGGGTGGTAGTGACGGCTGAAGCTTTCTTT
-	-	TRBV19	TRBJ2-3	CASSIASPDTQYF	TGTGCCAGTAGTATAGCTTCTCCAGATACGCAGTATTTT
-	TRBD2	TRBV7-3	TRBJ2-1	CASSDSGGTYNEQFF	TGTGCCAGCAGCGATAGCGGGGGGACCTACAATGAGCAGTTCTTC
-	-	TRBV28	TRBJ1-2	CASSLLGRRRIYGYTF	TGTGCCAGCAGTTTATTAGGACGCAGGCGCATCTATGGCTACACCTTC
-	TRBD1	TRBV30	TRBJ1-1	CASLGDSNTEAFF	TGTGCATCATTGGGGGACAGTAACACTGAAGCTTTCTTT
-	TRBD2	TRBV9	TRBJ2-2	CASSVSRFSGGDKSVLFF	TGTGCCAGCAGCGTATCCCGATTTAGCGGGGGGGACAAGTCGGTGCTGTTTTTT
-	TRBD1	TRBV7-8	TRBJ1-1	CASSSTRTGTHTEAFF	TGTGCCAGCAGTTCCACCAGGACAGGGACCCACACTGAAGCTTTCTTT
-	TRBD1	TRBV6-1	TRBJ1-5	CASSEARVGQGAWQPQHF	TGTGCCAGCAGTGAAGCGAGGGTAGGACAGGGGGCATGGCAGCCCCAGCATTTT
-	TRBD1	TRBV5-4	TRBJ2-1	CASSFRQGHRNEQFF	TGTGCCAGCAGCTTTAGACAGGGTCATCGCAATGAGCAGTTCTTC
-	-	TRBV28	TRBJ2-3	CASRGGHSTDTQYF	TGTGCCAGCAGAGGGGGGCACAGCACAGATACGCAGTATTTT
few	-	TRBV2	TRBJ1-2	CASSEEGRGYGYTF	TGTGCCAGCAGTGAAGAGGGCAGAGGCTATGGCTACACCTTC